Following are 15 T cell receptor beta chains from one sample sequenced in a study of OX40 agonist ivuxolimab in advanced cancers. Here immunoSEQ multiplex PCR was the method, and the copy in TCRdb shows in-frame clones only, minus some. The table includes over 60,000 clones, roughly nine tenths detected once. The sample consisted of CD4+ or CD8+ T cells sorted from blood, taken in a trial of the OX40 agonist ivuxolimab. The receptors derive from an adult with an advanced solid tumor such as melanoma, head and neck, liver or kidney cancer.

On this clone: It is unclear where the CDR3 begins or ends on the DNA, so no DNA is shown, and the CDR3 is as TCRdb lists it. V gene TRBV1 combines with J gene TRBJ1-2; TRBD1 is the table's D call, not checked against the DNA. TRBV1 corresponds to a pseudogene. Ends included, the CDR3 has 16 residues. CDR3 sequence reads: CTSSHITGGFGNGYTF.

The chain's CDR3 is CASSLLAGATYEQYF. The CDR3 DNA sequence: TGTGCCAGCAGCTTACTAGCGGGAGCTACCTACGAGCAGTACTTC. This chain uses TRBV7-8 with TRBJ2-7; 10 nucleotides match TRBD2. J was trimmed by 2 bases and V by 2 bases; bases with no gene match: 3. In germline, CDR1 is SGHVS, CDR2 FQNEAQ. This CDR3 region has 15 residues.

The rearrangement links TRBV6-5 to TRBJ1-6; 10 nucleotides match TRBD1. V dropped 5 bases and J dropped 6; count of bases not matched to a gene: 4. The V gene's germline CDR1 is MNHEY and CDR2 SVGAGI. This CDR3 region has 15 residues. The CDR3 here is CASSARQGANSPLHF. The CDR3 DNA follows: TGTGCCAGCAGTGCTCGACAGGGGGCTAATTCACCCCTCCACTTT.

In this sample, this clone turned up a few times. This chain joins TRBV11-2 and TRBJ2-1; 13 bases map to TRBD2. Trimming took 3 bases from V and 4 from J; bases not matched to a gene: 0. CDR3 length: 15 amino acids. Germline CDR1 reads SGHAT; CDR2 reads FQNNGV. CDR3 residues: CASSLTSGRYNEQFF. CDR3 coding DNA: TGTGCCAGCAGCTTGACTAGCGGGAGGTACAATGAGCAGTTCTTC.

The chain carries TRBV13 and TRBJ2-1; perhaps TRBD2 as D (6 bases). This CDR3 has 15 residues. V was clipped by 1 base and J by 3 bases, with 10 bases between them. The germline gives CDR1 PRHDT, CDR2 FYEKMQ (reference sequence). CDR3 residues: CASSLAGVSYNEQFF. DNA of the CDR3: TGTGCCAGCAGCTTAGCGGGAGTAAGCTACAATGAGCAGTTCTTC.

CDR3 DNA sequence: TGTGCCAGCAGCTCCCGGGACTCAACCTACGAGCAGTACTTC. It codes for CASSSRDSTYEQYF. The chain combines TRBV11-3 with TRBJ2-7, with D tentatively TRBD2 (6 bases). CDR1 and CDR2 from the germline V gene are SGHNT and YENEEA. This CDR3 region has 14 residues. V lost 4 bases to trimming and J lost 2 bases, with 12 bases between them.

This chain connects TRBV19 to TRBJ2-3; 11 bases fit TRBD2. Germline CDR1 reads LNHDA; CDR2 reads SQIVND (reference sequence). Losses at the gene ends were 4 bases for V and 0 bases for J; bases not matched to a gene: 3. The CDR3 sequence is 16 residues long. CDR3 loop: CASSRGLAVSTDTQYF. In nucleotides, the CDR3 is TGTGCCAGTAGTAGGGGACTAGCGGTTAGCACAGATACGCAGTATTTT. The full variable domain, with the rest looked up from reference TRBV19 and TRBJ2-3, is DGGITQSPKYLFRKEGQNVTLSCEQNLNHDAMYWYRQDPGQGLRLIYYSQIVNDFQKGDIAEGYSVSREKKESFPLTVTSAQKNPTAFYLCASSRGLAVSTDTQYFGPGTRLTVL.

The chain couples TRBV19 to TRBJ2-1, with D uncertain. Per the germline V gene, CDR1 is LNHDA and CDR2 is SQIVND (reference sequence). Trimming left V 1 base short and J 3 bases short, with 13 bases between. The length of the CDR3 is 16 residues. The CDR3 sequence is CASSIVVAAFYNEQFF. The CDR3 DNA sequence: TGTGCCAGTAGTATAGTAGTGGCTGCCTTCTACAATGAGCAGTTCTTC.

V is TRBV28 and J is TRBJ2-4; no clear D. Germline V gene data show CDR1 as MDHEN and CDR2 as SYDVKM. Trimming removed 2 bases from V and 0 bases from J, with 11 bases in between. This CDR3 spans 16 amino acids. This CDR3 is CASSLPGLLAKNIQYF. CDR3 in DNA: TGTGCCAGCAGTTTACCGGGTCTTCTAGCCAAAAACATTCAGTACTTC.

The chain uses TRBV19 and TRBJ1-2, with D possibly TRBD1 on 5 matching bases. V lost 10 bases and J 6 bases, leaving 24 bases between the germline ends. CDR3 size: 15 residues. Germline assignment: CDR1 LNHDA and CDR2 SQIVND (reference sequence). The CDR3 here is CATTLEGQGGNGYTF. CDR3 nucleotides: TGTGCCACTACCCTTGAGGGCCAGGGAGGGAATGGCTACACCTTC.

V gene TRBV7-2 combines with J gene TRBJ2-7; 7 nucleotides line up with TRBD2. Germline V gives CDR1 SGHTA, CDR2 FQGNSA. V was pared by 4 bases and J by 4 bases, with 19 bases of the junction left unmatched. This CDR3 has 18 amino acids. CDR3 region: CASSWDGGLGRVGYEQYF. The CDR3 region has the DNA TGTGCCAGCAGCTGGGATGGCGGACTAGGGAGGGTCGGATACGAGCAGTACTTC.

This chain's CDR3 is CASSTTPGSYEQYF. CDR3 in DNA: TGTGCCAGCAGCACCACCCCCGGTTCATACGAGCAGTACTTC. The chain is built from TRBV9 and TRBJ2-7; D gene ambiguous. CDR1 is SGDLS and CDR2 is YYNGEE in the germline V gene. V was trimmed by 4 bases and J by 4 bases, leaving 15 bases between them. The CDR3 covers 14 residues.

This chain's CDR3 is CATTPGLAGGDTQYF. The CDR3 DNA is TGTGCCACGACTCCCGGACTAGCGGGGGGAGATACGCAGTATTTT. V gene TRBV2 combines with J gene TRBJ2-3; 14 nucleotides align to TRBD2. Germline lookup yields CDR1 SNHLY and CDR2 FYNNEI. V shed 10 bases, J shed 5 bases, and the junction held 8 bases outside the gene matches. The CDR3 is 15 residues long. Combining the CDR3 with reference TRBV2 and TRBJ2-3 gives the whole variable domain EPEVTQTPSHQVTQMGQEVILRCVPISNHLYFYWYRQILGQKVEFLVSFYNNEISEKSEIFDDQFSVERPDGSNFTLKIRSTKLEDSAMYFCATTPGLAGGDTQYFGPGTRLTVL.

This chain connects TRBV2 to TRBJ1-4; D is unclear. The CDR3 length is 11 residues. Trimming took off 0 bases at V and 11 bases at J, with 4 bases between the two ends. In germline, CDR1 is SNHLY, CDR2 FYNNEI. The CDR3 nucleotides are TGTGCCAGCAGTGAAGCGAGGAAACTGTTTTTT. Translated, it gives CASSEARKLFF.

The chain links TRBV5-6 to TRBJ2-5; 9 nucleotides agree with TRBD2. Germline V gives CDR1 SGHDT, CDR2 YYEEEE. With 5 bases clipped from V and 4 bases from J, the junction kept 3 bases outside the gene matches. This CDR3 is 13 amino acids long. The CDR3 here is CASSLAGVETQYF. The CDR3 bases are TGTGCCAGCAGTTTAGCGGGGGTAGAGACCCAGTACTTC. The full variable domain, in which reference TRBV5-6 and TRBJ2-5 provide the parts outside the CDR3, is DAGVTQSPTHLIKTRGQQVTLRCSPKSGHDTVSWYQQALGQGPQFIFQYYEEEERQRGNFPDRFSGHQFPNYSSELNVNALLLGDSALYLCASSLAGVETQYFGPGTRLLVL.